The 22 T cell receptor beta chains below come from one sample, sequenced in a study of cytomegalovirus exposure and HLA in healthy donors. The PCR was carried out with 60 Vbeta primers and 13 Jbeta primers. Sequenced by immunoSEQ multiplex PCR; TCRdb stores in-frame clones only, minus some. The profile covers around 150,000 clones, with almost 80% appearing a single time and roughly 13% taken by the ten largest. Source material: PBMCs. The receptors were gathered from a man aged 50-59 years in good health and CMV-seropositive.

The rearrangement uses TRBV11-1 and TRBJ1-2; tentatively, D is TRBD1 (5 bases). There are 14 residues in the CDR3. Germline loops: CDR1 SGHAT, CDR2 FQDESV (reference sequence). Trimming removed 4 bases at V and 6 bases at J, with 15 bases between. The CDR3 sequence: CASSSFTDSHGYTF. CDR3 DNA: TGTGCCAGCAGCTCCTTTACCGACAGCCATGGCTACACCTTC. The complete variable domain, with remaining parts taken from reference TRBV11-1 and TRBJ1-2, reads EAEVAQSPRYKITEKSQAVAFWCDPISGHATLYWYRQILGQGPELLVQFQDESVVDDSQLPKDRFSAERLKGVDSTLKIQPAELGDSAMYLCASSSFTDSHGYTFGSGTRLTVV.

The gene calls are TRBV2 and TRBJ2-2, with D possibly being TRBD1 (5 bases). CDR3 length: 15 amino acids. Deletions cut 7 bases from V and 4 bases from J, with 16 bases between. The germline CDR1 and CDR2 sequences are SNHLY and FYNNEI. CDR3 DNA: TGTGCCAGCACGGAAATTTCAGGGTTCACCGGGGAGCTGTTTTTT. This gives the protein CASTEISGFTGELFF.

A few counts support this clone. The V gene is TRBV7-6, the J gene TRBJ2-5; D is undetermined. CDR3 size: 14 residues. The ends were cut back, 6 bases at V and 3 bases at J, with 14 bases in the middle. Germline CDR1 and CDR2: SGHVS and FNYEAQ. CDR3 loop: CASSLEYGEETQYF. The DNA of the CDR3 is TGTGCCAGCAGTCTAGAATACGGTGAAGAGACCCAGTACTTC. The complete variable domain, with remaining parts taken from reference TRBV7-6 and TRBJ2-5, reads GAGVSQSPRYKVTKRGQDVALRCDPISGHVSLYWYRQALGQGPEFLTYFNYEAQQDKSGLPNDRFSAERPEGSISTLTIQRTEQRDSAMYRCASSLEYGEETQYFGPGTRLLVL.

The genes are TRBV5-6 and TRBJ1-3; the D gene is possibly TRBD1 (6 bases). The V gene lost 0 bases and the J gene lost 0 bases, with 16 bases spanning the gap. In germline, CDR1 is SGHDT, CDR2 YYEEEE. The CDR3 contains 18 residues. CDR3 sequence reads: CASSLGPGAIISGNTIYF. CDR3 nucleotides: TGTGCCAGCAGCTTGGGACCAGGGGCAATCATCTCTGGAAACACCATATATTTT.

The genes are TRBV29-1 and TRBJ2-7; a possible D gene is TRBD1 (5 bases). The V end lost 6 bases, the J end lost 1 base, and 7 bases lay between the germline ends. The V gene's germline CDR1 is SQVTM and CDR2 ANQGSEA. The CDR3 is made up of 11 amino acids. CDR3 DNA: TGCAGCGTGGCAGGGTCCTACGAGCAGTACTTC. It codes for CSVAGSYEQYF.

The rearrangement uses TRBV4-2 and TRBJ2-1; D is possibly TRBD2 (6 bases). This CDR3 region has 16 residues. V was trimmed by 0 bases and J by 7 bases, leaving 16 bases between them. From germline, CDR1 is LGHNA and CDR2 YNFKEQ. The CDR3 DNA sequence: TGTGCCAGCAGCCAAGAACTAGCCCTGAGTAGGAATGAGCAGTTCTTC. Translating it yields CASSQELALSRNEQFF.

V gene TRBV7-3 combines with J gene TRBJ2-6, with D uncertain. CDR3 size: 15 residues. The germline V and J ends were trimmed by 2 bases and 3 bases, with 8 bases remaining between them. Germline V lookup: CDR1 SGHTA, CDR2 FQGTGA. CDR3 region: CASSLANFGANVLTF. In DNA, the CDR3 is TGTGCCAGCAGCTTAGCTAATTTTGGGGCCAACGTCCTGACTTTC.

This sequence joins TRBV7-8 and TRBJ1-4, with 8 positions matching TRBD1. Trimming removed 2 bases from V and 8 bases from J; junction bases left unmatched: 13. CDR1 is SGHVS and CDR2 is FQNEAQ in the germline V gene. This CDR3 contains 17 residues. The CDR3 is CASSLRAGGVSGEKLFF. As DNA, the CDR3 is TGTGCCAGCAGCTTAAGGGCAGGGGGCGTTAGTGGGGAAAAACTGTTTTTT.

The V call is TRBV5-1, the J call TRBJ1-4; tentatively, D is TRBD1 (5 bases). Deletions cut 1 base from V and 6 bases from J, with 13 bases between. This CDR3 is built from 15 residues. Per the germline V gene, CDR1 is SGHRS and CDR2 is YFSETQ. This CDR3 is CASSLRGLVDEKLFF. CDR3 nucleotides: TGCGCCAGCAGCTTGCGGGGGTTAGTTGATGAAAAACTGTTTTTT.

Written as DNA, the CDR3 is TGTGCCAGCAGTTCTTCCAGGAGGAGCTCCTACGAGCAGTACTTC. Translating gives CASSSSRRSSYEQYF. The chain carries TRBV7-9 and TRBJ2-7; perhaps TRBD2 as D (5 bases). The V gene's germline CDR1 is SEHNR and CDR2 FQNEAQ (reference sequence). Between the trimmed V and J ends, which lost 6 bases and 0 bases, there was a span of 15 bases. The CDR3 runs 15 residues.

The genes are TRBV6-1 and TRBJ2-1; TRBD2 agrees at 10 bases. V lost 5 bases and J lost 5; bases outside the gene matches: 6. This CDR3 spans 15 amino acids. Looked up from germline, CDR1 is MNHNS and CDR2 is SASEGT. The CDR3 region is CASSTTSGQNNEQFF. CDR3 in DNA: TGTGCCAGCAGTACGACTAGCGGGCAAAACAATGAGCAGTTCTTC.

The rearrangement joins TRBV2 to TRBJ2-1, with 8 bases that match TRBD1. CDR3 size: 15 residues. From germline, CDR1 is SNHLY and CDR2 FYNNEI. J gave up 12 bases and V 0 bases, and 10 bases lay outside the gene matches. DNA for the CDR3: TGTGCCAGCAGTGAAGCGCTTCGGAAAACAGGGGGGCAGTTCTTC. This encodes CASSEALRKTGGQFF.

This chain connects TRBV5-1 to TRBJ2-1, with 7 bases lining up with TRBD1. Germline V gives CDR1 SGHRS, CDR2 YFSETQ. The CDR3 is 12 residues long. The trim removed 7 bases at V and 7 bases at J, leaving 5 bases unmatched. CDR3 coding DNA: TGCGCCAGCCGACAGGGCGGGAATGAGCAGTTCTTC. The encoded protein is CASRQGGNEQFF.

The chain recombines TRBV6-1 with TRBJ1-1, with 8 bases aligning to TRBD1. The V gene end was trimmed by 2 bases and the J gene end by 10 bases; junction bases not matched to a gene: 3. Germline lookup yields CDR1 MNHNS and CDR2 SASEGT. This CDR3 region has 12 residues. CDR3 region: CASSEQGAVAFF. The CDR3, as DNA: TGTGCCAGCAGTGAACAGGGGGCCGTAGCTTTCTTT.

The chain uses TRBV7-9 and TRBJ2-1; D is perhaps TRBD2 (6 bases). Trimming pared 4 bases from V and 2 bases from J, leaving 21 bases between. The CDR3 has 18 residues. CDR1 and CDR2 (germline): SEHNR, FQNEAQ (reference sequence). The CDR3 nucleotides read TGTGCCAGCAGCTCGATTGACGGGGGTGAGGGGACCTACAATGAGCAGTTCTTC. Its translation is CASSSIDGGEGTYNEQFF.

The chain carries TRBV20-1 and TRBJ2-3; D uncertain. This CDR3 has 11 residues. Germline loops: CDR1 DFQATT, CDR2 SNEGSKA (reference sequence). V lost 1 base and J lost 3, with 2 bases in between. The DNA for the CDR3 is TGCAGTGCTAGAGTAACAGATACGCAGTATTTT. Its protein is CSARVTDTQYF.

This sequence joins TRBV6-1 and TRBJ1-5; no firm D call. V was cut by 2 bases and J by 6 bases, with 14 bases left in between. The CDR3 runs to 15 residues. CDR1 MNHNS and CDR2 SASEGT come from the germline V gene. The DNA of the CDR3 is TGTGCCAGCAGTGAACGGGAAAGGGTGAGTCAGCCCCAGCATTTT. Residues: CASSERERVSQPQHF.

CDR3 DNA sequence: TGTGCCAGCAGGGCCGGACAGTTTTCCTACGAGCAGTACGTC. This sequence encodes CASRAGQFSYEQYV. The chain has TRBV5-6 and TRBJ2-7, with D possibly matching TRBD1 (6 bases). Germline CDR1 SGHDT, CDR2 YYEEEE. The ends were cut back, 5 bases at V and 1 base at J, with 13 bases in the middle. The CDR3 is 14 residues long.

The rearrangement joins TRBV14 to TRBJ1-1; D is possibly TRBD1 (5 bases). The CDR3 spans 14 residues. Germline CDR1 SGHDN, CDR2 FVKESK. Trimming took off 4 bases at V and 8 bases at J, with 17 bases between the two ends. CDR3 protein: CASSPLVLRGEAFF. Here the CDR3 DNA reads TGTGCCAGCAGCCCTCTAGTGCTTAGGGGAGAAGCTTTCTTT.

This sequence joins TRBV5-4 and TRBJ2-3; 15 bases are a match to TRBD2. The ends lost 4 bases at V and 6 bases at J; junction bases unmatched: 6. Germline values: CDR1 SGHNT, CDR2 YYREEE (reference sequence). This CDR3 contains 16 residues. The CDR3 loop is CASSPGLAGGEDTQYF. CDR3 in DNA: TGTGCCAGCAGCCCGGGACTAGCGGGGGGTGAGGATACGCAGTATTTT.

This chain joins TRBV18 and TRBJ1-3; TRBD1 is a possible D gene (5 bases). The CDR3 loop spans 16 amino acids. Germline V gives CDR1 KGHSH, CDR2 LQKENI. V dropped 3 bases and J dropped 0 bases, with 12 bases sitting between them. The CDR3 DNA follows: TGTGCCAGCTCACCGAGGACACTGAGCTCTGGAAACACCATATATTTT. Protein product: CASSPRTLSSGNTIYF.

The CDR3 spells CVSSLGTGSYEQYV. CDR3 bases: TGTGTCAGCAGCTTGGGGACAGGATCCTACGAGCAGTACGTC. V is TRBV5-6 and J is TRBJ2-7; 8 nucleotides line up with TRBD1. Germline V gene lookup returns CDR1 SGHDT and CDR2 YYEEEE. The CDR3 sequence is 14 residues long.